A single TCR beta chain is shown here with its context. The 5'RACE template-switching step produced TCR cDNA and added a universal primer site and UMIs. Via MiXCR, TCRdb re-called the 5' RACE reads, giving one row per CDR3 protein. The sample holds around 53,000 distinct CDR3 sequences, more than 6.5% seen once. The entry originates in a study of T cells after yellow fever vaccination. Study information: In the case of low-cell-number fractions, SMART-Seq v4 Ultra Low Input was used for preparation. Broader study findings: Weaker, the secondary response had a peak occurring faster, on day 5 versus 15.

V lost 0 bases and J lost 7, with 9 bases in between. Germline assignment: CDR1 LGHDT and CDR2 YNNKEL (reference sequence). The CDR3 length is 14 residues. This TCR was sampled from a man aged 18 to 35 who received the YFV17D yellow fever vaccine. The material was CD8+ T cells not binding an NS4B(214-222) dextramer, sorted from PBMCs, obtained roughly seven weeks after the first yellow fever vaccination. J is TRBJ2-2 and V is TRBV3-1, with D uncertain. The DNA for the CDR3 is TGTGCCAGCAGCCAAGAGGCGGAGTTCGGGGAGCTGTTTTTT. Its protein product is CASSQEAEFGELFF.